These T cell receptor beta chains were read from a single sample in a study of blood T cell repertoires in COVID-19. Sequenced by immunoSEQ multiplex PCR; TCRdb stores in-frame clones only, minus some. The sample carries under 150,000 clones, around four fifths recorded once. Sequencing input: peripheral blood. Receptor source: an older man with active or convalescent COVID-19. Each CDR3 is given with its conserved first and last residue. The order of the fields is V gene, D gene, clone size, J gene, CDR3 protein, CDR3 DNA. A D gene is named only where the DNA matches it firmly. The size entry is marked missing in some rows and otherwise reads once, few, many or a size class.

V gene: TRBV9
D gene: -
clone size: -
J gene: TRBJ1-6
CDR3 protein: CASSEQWSSPLHF
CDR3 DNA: TGTGCCAGCAGCGAGCAGTGGAGCTCACCCCTCCACTTT

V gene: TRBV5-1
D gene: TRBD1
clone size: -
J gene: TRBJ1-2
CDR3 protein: CASRGQGSNYGYTF
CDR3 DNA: TGCGCCAGCAGGGGACAGGGCTCCAACTATGGCTACACCTTC

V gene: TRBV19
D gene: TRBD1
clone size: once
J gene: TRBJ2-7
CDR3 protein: CASSSGTGGYEQYF
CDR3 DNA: TGTGCCAGTAGTTCAGGGACAGGCGGCTACGAGCAGTACTTC

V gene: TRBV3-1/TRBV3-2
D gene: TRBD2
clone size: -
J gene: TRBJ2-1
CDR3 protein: CASSPIGTSGGAAYNEQFF
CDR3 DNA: TGTGCCAGCAGCCCGATCGGGACTAGCGGGGGGGCCGCCTACAATGAGCAGTTCTTC

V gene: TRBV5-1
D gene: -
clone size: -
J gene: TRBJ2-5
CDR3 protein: CASSLQGAEETQYF
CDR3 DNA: TGCGCCAGCAGCTTGCAAGGGGCGGAAGAGACCCAGTACTTC

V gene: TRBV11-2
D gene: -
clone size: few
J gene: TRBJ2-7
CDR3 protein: CASSLGTLYEQYF
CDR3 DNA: TGTGCCAGCAGCTTAGGGACTCTATACGAGCAGTACTTC

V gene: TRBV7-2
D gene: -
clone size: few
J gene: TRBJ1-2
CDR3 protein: CASSPVRQGGGYTF
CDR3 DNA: TGTGCCAGCAGCCCGGTACGACAAGGAGGTGGCTACACCTTC

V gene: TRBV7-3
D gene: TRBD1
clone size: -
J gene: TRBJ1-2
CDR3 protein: CASSFPRGTGHGYTF
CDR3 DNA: TGTGCCAGCAGCTTTCCCCGGGGGACAGGGCATGGCTACACCTTC

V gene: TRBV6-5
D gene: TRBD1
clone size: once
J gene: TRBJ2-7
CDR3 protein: CASSYGDRELVGEQYF
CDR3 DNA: TGTGCCAGCAGTTACGGGGACAGGGAATTGGTAGGCGAGCAGTACTTC

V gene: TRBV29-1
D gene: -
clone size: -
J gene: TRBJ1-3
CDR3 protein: CSVEDPQRDTIYF
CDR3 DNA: TGCAGCGTTGAGGACCCACAGAGGGACACCATATATTTT

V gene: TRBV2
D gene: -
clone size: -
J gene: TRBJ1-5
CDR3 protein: CASSEQGRGASQPQHF
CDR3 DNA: TGTGCCAGCAGTGAACAGGGGAGGGGCGCCAGTCAGCCCCAGCATTTT

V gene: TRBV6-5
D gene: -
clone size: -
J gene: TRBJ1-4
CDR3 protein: CASTLAAGDSEKLFF
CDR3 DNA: TGTGCCAGCACCCTAGCGGCAGGAGATAGTGAAAAACTGTTTTTT

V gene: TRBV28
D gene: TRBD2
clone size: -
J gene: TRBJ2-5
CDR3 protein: CASVTSGGLTQYF
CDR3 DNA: TGTGCCAGCGTAACTAGCGGCGGTCTGACCCAGTACTTC

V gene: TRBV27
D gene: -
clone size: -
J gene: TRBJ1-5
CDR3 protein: CASSPRQNQPQHF
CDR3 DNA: TGTGCCAGCAGTCCCAGACAGAATCAGCCCCAGCATTTT

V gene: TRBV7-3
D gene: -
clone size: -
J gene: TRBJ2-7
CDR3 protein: CASSLRGGGQHYEQYF
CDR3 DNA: TGTGCCAGCAGCTTACGGGGCGGCGGACAGCACTACGAGCAGTACTTC

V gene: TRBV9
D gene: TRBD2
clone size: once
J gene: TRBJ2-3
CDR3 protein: CASSPEWGGSDTQYF
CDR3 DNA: TGTGCCAGCAGCCCGGAGTGGGGGGGAAGCGATACGCAGTATTTT

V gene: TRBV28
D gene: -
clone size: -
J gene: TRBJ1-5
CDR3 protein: CASTSSNQPQHF
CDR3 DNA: TGTGCCAGCACTAGTAGCAATCAGCCCCAGCATTTT

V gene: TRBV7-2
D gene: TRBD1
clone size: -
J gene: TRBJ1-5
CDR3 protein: CASSLGGTATQPQHF
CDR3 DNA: TGTGCCAGCAGCTTAGGTGGGACAGCAACCCAGCCCCAGCATTTT

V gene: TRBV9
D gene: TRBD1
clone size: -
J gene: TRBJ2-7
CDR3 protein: CASSGDRGHNEQYF
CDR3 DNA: TGTGCCAGCAGCGGGGACAGGGGGCACAACGAGCAGTACTTC

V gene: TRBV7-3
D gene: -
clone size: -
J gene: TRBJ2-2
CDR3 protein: CASSSSNGELFF
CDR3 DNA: TGTGCCAGCAGCTCCAGTAACGGGGAGCTGTTTTTT

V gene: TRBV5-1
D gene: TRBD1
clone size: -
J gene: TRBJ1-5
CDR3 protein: CASSLDLDRDQPQHF
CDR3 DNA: TGCGCCAGCAGCTTGGATCTGGACAGGGATCAGCCCCAGCATTTT

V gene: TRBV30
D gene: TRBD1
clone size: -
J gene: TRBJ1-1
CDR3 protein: CAWSKRDRNTEAFF
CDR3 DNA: TGTGCCTGGAGTAAGAGGGACAGAAACACTGAAGCTTTCTTT

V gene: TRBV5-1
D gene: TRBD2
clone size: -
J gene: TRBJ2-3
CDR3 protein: CASSLTSGVPTDTQYF
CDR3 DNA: TGCGCCAGCAGCTTGACTAGCGGGGTCCCGACAGATACGCAGTATTTT

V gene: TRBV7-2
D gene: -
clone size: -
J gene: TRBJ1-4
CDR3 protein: CASSLVGGEEKLFF
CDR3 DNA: TGTGCCAGCAGCTTAGTCGGGGGGGAGGAAAAACTGTTTTTT

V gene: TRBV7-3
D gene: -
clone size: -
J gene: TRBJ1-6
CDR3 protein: CASSFQGTSPLHF
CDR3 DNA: TGTGCCAGCAGCTTTCAGGGGACTTCACCCCTCCACTTT

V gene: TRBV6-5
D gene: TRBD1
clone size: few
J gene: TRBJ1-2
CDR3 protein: CASRATGRYGYTF
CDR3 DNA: TGTGCCAGCAGGGCGACAGGGAGGTATGGCTACACCTTC

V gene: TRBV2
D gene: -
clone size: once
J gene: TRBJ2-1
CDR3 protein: CASSPDSSSYNEQFF
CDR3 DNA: TGTGCCAGCAGCCCCGACTCTAGCTCCTACAATGAGCAGTTCTTC

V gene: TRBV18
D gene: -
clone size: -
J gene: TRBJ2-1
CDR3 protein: CASSPTGSGVTYNEQFF
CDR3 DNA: TGTGCCAGCTCACCTACGGGATCGGGGGTTACCTACAATGAGCAGTTCTTC

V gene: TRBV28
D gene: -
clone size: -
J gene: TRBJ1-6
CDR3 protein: CASSSGDSPLHF
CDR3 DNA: TGTGCCAGCAGTTCCGGGGATTCACCCCTCCACTTT

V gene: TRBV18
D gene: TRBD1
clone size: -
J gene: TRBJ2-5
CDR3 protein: CASSPGQGETQYF
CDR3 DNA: TGTGCCAGCTCACCAGGACAGGGGGAGACCCAGTACTTC

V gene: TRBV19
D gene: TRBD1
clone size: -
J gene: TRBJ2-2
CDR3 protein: CASSKLGQGTAGELFF
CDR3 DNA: TGTGCCAGTAGTAAGTTAGGACAGGGTACAGCCGGGGAGCTGTTTTTT

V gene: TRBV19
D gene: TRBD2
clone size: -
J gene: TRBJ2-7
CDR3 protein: CATQRGSTGSYEQYF
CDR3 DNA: TGTGCCACCCAGCGGGGATCGACGGGCTCCTACGAGCAGTACTTC

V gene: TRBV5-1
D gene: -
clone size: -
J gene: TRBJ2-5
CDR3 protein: CASTKGGALQETQYF
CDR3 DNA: TGCGCCAGCACAAAGGGGGGGGCCCTCCAAGAGACCCAGTACTTC

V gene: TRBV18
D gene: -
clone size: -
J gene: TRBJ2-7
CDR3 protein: CASSPPWPYEQYF
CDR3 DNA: TGTGCCAGCTCACCACCGTGGCCCTACGAGCAGTACTTC

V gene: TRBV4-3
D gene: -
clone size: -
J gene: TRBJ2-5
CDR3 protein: CASHMEGYLETQYF
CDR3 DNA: TGCGCCAGCCACATGGAGGGCTATCTGGAGACCCAGTACTTC

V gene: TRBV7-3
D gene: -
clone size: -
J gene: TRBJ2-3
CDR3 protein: CASSRTGTDTQYF
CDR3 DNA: TGTGCCAGCAGCAGAACAGGGACAGATACGCAGTATTTT

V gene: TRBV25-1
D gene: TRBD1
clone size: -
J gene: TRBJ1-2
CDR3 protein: CASSEWRTGGSQTF
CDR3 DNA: TGTGCCAGCAGTGAATGGAGGACAGGGGGAAGTCAAACCTTC

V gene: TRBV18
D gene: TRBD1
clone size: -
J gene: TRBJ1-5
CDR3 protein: CASSPTRQGSSAQPQHF
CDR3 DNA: TGTGCCAGCTCACCTACCAGACAGGGGAGTTCGGCGCAGCCCCAGCATTTT

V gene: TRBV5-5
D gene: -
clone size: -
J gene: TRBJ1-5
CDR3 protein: CASSLAGQGPQHF
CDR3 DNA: TGTGCCAGCAGCTTGGCCGGTCAGGGGCCCCAGCATTTT

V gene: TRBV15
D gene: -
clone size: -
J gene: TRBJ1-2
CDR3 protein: CATSRDSNNYGYTF
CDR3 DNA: TGTGCCACCAGCCGAGACAGTAATAACTATGGCTACACCTTC

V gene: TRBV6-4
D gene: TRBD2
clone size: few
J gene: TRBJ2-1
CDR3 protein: CASSPGTSVNEQFF
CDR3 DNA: TGTGCCAGCAGTCCCGGGACTAGCGTCAATGAGCAGTTCTTC

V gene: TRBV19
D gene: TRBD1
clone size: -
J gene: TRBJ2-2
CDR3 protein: CASSTGGAFSGELFF
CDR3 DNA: TGTGCCAGTAGTACAGGGGGCGCTTTTTCCGGGGAGCTGTTTTTT

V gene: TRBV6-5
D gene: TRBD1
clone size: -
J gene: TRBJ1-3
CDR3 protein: CAVHEGTAGNTIYF
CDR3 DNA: TGTGCCGTCCATGAGGGGACAGCTGGAAACACCATATATTTT

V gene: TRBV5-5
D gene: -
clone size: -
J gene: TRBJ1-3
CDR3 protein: CASRFTGNQGNTIYF
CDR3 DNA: TGTGCCAGCAGGTTTACCGGGAATCAGGGAAACACCATATATTTT

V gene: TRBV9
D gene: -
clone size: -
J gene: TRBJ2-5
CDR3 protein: CASSVTPQGETQYF
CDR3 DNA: TGTGCCAGCAGCGTAACCCCTCAGGGTGAGACCCAGTACTTC

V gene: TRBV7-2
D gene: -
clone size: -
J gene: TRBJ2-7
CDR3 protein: CASSLVIRGEQYF
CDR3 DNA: TGTGCCAGCAGCTTAGTAATACGAGGCGAGCAGTACTTC

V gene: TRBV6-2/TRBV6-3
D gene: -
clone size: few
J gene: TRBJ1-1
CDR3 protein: CASSYGRGRDTEAFF
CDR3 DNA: TGTGCCAGCAGTTACGGAAGGGGAAGGGACACTGAAGCTTTCTTT

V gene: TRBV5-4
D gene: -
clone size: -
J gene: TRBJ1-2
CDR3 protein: CASSLDEGQIYGYTF
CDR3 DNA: TGTGCCAGCAGCTTGGACGAGGGACAAATCTATGGCTACACCTTC

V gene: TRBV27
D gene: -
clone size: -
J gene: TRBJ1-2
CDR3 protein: CASKLQEAGDYGYTF
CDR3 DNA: TGTGCCAGCAAACTTCAAGAGGCAGGGGACTATGGCTACACCTTC

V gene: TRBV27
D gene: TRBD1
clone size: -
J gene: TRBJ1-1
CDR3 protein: CASSLWVGQGNTEAFF
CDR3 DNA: TGTGCCAGCAGTTTATGGGTTGGACAGGGGAACACTGAAGCTTTCTTT

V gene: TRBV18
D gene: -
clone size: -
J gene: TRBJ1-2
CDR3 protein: CASSSSGDLNYGYTF
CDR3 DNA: TGTGCCAGCTCGAGCTCAGGGGATTTAAACTATGGCTACACCTTC

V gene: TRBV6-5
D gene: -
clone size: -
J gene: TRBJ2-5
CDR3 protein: CASRKGDHQETQYF
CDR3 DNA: TGTGCCAGCAGAAAGGGGGACCATCAAGAGACCCAGTACTTC

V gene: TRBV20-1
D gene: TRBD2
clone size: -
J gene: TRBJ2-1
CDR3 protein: CSASASGGANEQFF
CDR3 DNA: TGCAGTGCTAGTGCTAGCGGGGGGGCCAATGAGCAGTTCTTC

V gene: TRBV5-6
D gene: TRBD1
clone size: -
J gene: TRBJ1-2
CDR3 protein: CASSRGQGDGYTF
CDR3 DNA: TGTGCCAGCAGCCGCGGACAGGGGGATGGCTACACCTTC

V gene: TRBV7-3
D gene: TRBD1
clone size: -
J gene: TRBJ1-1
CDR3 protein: CASSLLPGGYTEAFF
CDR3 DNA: TGTGCCAGCAGCTTACTGCCAGGGGGCTATACTGAAGCTTTCTTT

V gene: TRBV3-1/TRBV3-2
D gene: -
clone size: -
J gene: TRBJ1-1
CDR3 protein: CASSLAGRSSPEAFF
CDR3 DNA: TGTGCCAGCAGTTTGGCGGGCAGATCCTCACCTGAAGCTTTCTTT

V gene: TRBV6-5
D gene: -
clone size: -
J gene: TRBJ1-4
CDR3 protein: CATQGSQLDEKLFF
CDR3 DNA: TGTGCGACACAGGGATCCCAACTGGACGAAAAACTGTTTTTT

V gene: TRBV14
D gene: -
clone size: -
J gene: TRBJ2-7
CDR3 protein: CASSQDSTLSREQYF
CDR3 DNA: TGTGCCAGCAGCCAAGATTCGACACTGTCTCGCGAGCAGTACTTC

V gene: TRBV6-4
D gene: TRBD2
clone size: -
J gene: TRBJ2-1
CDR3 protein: CASSLAGGAGEQFF
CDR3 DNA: TGTGCCAGCAGCCTAGCGGGGGGTGCAGGTGAGCAGTTCTTC

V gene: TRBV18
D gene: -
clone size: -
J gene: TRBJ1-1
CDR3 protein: CASSPSWRDTEAFF
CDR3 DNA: TGTGCCAGCTCACCGTCGTGGAGGGACACTGAAGCTTTCTTT